This T cell receptor (beta chain) stems from a study of blood T cell repertoires in COVID-19. The data were produced by immunoSEQ multiplex PCR, yet TCRdb's version contains in-frame clones alone and is incomplete. The repertoire consists of around 92,000 clones, with 85% to 90% occurring once and the leading ten covering roughly 5.2%. The CDR3 sequence is 15 residues long. The V gene's germline CDR1 is MDHEN and CDR2 SYDVKM. The junction had 6 bases not matched to a gene; V was cut back by 5 bases and J by 3 bases. For this clone: The sample contains more than one DNA sequence encoding this CDR3.

The clonotype comes from an elderly woman with active COVID-19. V and J are TRBV28 and TRBJ2-7, with TRBD1 matching over 11 bases. The sequenced sample consisted of peripheral blood. In DNA form, the CDR3 reads TGTGCCAGCAGTCCACCGGGACAGGGGGTCTACGAGCAGTACTTC. Protein: CASSPPGQGVYEQYF.